These 25 T cell receptor beta chains were sequenced from one sample in a study of identical twins. TCRdb used MiXCR to reprocess the 5' RACE reads, holding one entry per CDR3 protein. This table has about 150,000 distinct CDR3 sequences, 3% to 4.5% appearing once. Sequencing was performed on memory T cells sorted from blood. All receptors come from a man younger than 35 in good health.

This clonotype has ten or more counts. The CDR3 DNA reads TGCGCCAGCACCCGAACCCGGATCGGGTCGGACATTCAGTACTTC. This codes for CASTRTRIGSDIQYF. This chain links TRBV5-1 with TRBJ2-4; D ambiguous. Trimming took 6 bases from V and 8 from J, leaving 21 bases between them. From germline, CDR1 is SGHRS and CDR2 YFSETQ. The CDR3 loop spans 15 amino acids.

This clonotype showed up many times. The J gene is TRBJ2-3, the V gene TRBV7-2; 7 bases line up with TRBD2. This CDR3 is 15 amino acids long. Germline V gene lookup returns CDR1 SGHTA and CDR2 FQGNSA. With V trimmed by 5 bases and J by 6 bases, 11 bases remained unmatched. The CDR3 DNA follows: TGTGCCAGCAGCCTCCCGACTAGCCTTAGGGATACGCAGTATTTT. It codes for CASSLPTSLRDTQYF.

This clonotype occurred many times. The rearrangement links TRBV20-1 to TRBJ2-1; the D gene is possibly TRBD1 (6 bases). Germline CDR1 and CDR2: DFQATT and SNEGSKA (reference sequence). V was pared by 2 bases and J by 0 bases, with 8 bases between. The CDR3 has 14 residues. This chain's CDR3 is CSARYRVSYNEQFF. CDR3 nucleotide sequence: TGCAGTGCTAGATACAGGGTCTCCTACAATGAGCAGTTCTTC.

This clonotype came up many times. This chain connects TRBV7-2 to TRBJ2-1, with TRBD1 matching 8 bases. Germline V gene sequence: CDR1 SGHTA, CDR2 FQGNSA. The CDR3 contains 14 residues. The J segment lost 16 bases and the V segment lost 5 bases, leaving 16 bases of the junction unmatched. The DNA for the CDR3 is TGTGCCAGCAGCCCGAACCCAGGGGGCTCGTTAGGATTCTTC. This sequence encodes CASSPNPGGSLGFF. The entire variable domain, with the rest obtained from reference TRBV7-2 and TRBJ2-1, is as follows: GAGVSQSPSNKVTEKGKDVELRCDPISGHTALYWYRQSLGQGLEFLIYFQGNSAPDKSGLPSDRFSAERTGGSVSTLTIQRTQQEDSAVYLCASSPNPGGSLGFFGPGTRLTVL.

This clonotype came up many times. The gene calls are TRBV6-1 and TRBJ2-2; TRBD2 matches 9 bases. Germline V lookup: CDR1 MNHNS, CDR2 SASEGT. This CDR3 contains 16 residues. Trimming removed 6 bases from V and 6 bases from J; junction bases left unmatched: 11. The CDR3: CASSRRLAGSPGELFF. The CDR3 DNA is TGTGCCAGCAGCCGTCGCCTAGCGGGATCCCCCGGGGAGCTGTTTTTT.

This clonotype was seen many times. The rearrangement uses TRBV10-3 and TRBJ2-6; D remains ambiguous. Germline V gene data show CDR1 as ENHRY and CDR2 as SYGVKD. CDR3 length equals 12 residues. With 11 bases removed from V and 0 bases from J, the gap between germline ends came to 5 bases. The CDR3 reads CASNSGANVLTF. The CDR3, as DNA: TGTGCCTCCAACTCTGGGGCCAACGTCCTGACTTTC.

By share of the sample, this clonotype is medium-sized. The chain recombines TRBV20-1 with TRBJ2-5; possible D gene TRBD2, 5 bases. Germline loops: CDR1 DFQATT, CDR2 SNEGSKA (reference sequence). The V end lost 0 bases, the J end lost 1 base, and 9 bases lay between the germline ends. CDR3 length: 14 residues. Written as DNA, the CDR3 is TGCAGTGCTAGAGATTCCCGGGGCCAAGAGACCCAGTACTTC. This gives the protein CSARDSRGQETQYF.

This clonotype was seen ten or more times. The chain employs TRBV12-3 or TRBV12-4 and TRBJ2-7; TRBD2 matches 7 bases. The CDR3 is made up of 14 amino acids. V dropped 5 bases and J dropped 6; count of bases not matched to a gene: 10. As DNA, the CDR3 is TGTGCCAGCAGTGATGGGGGGGACCTGTGCGAGCAGTACGTC. As protein: CASSDGGDLCEQYV.

This clonotype was recorded at least ten times. The chain employs TRBV4-2 and TRBJ2-1, with 7 bases aligning to TRBD2. Germline V gives CDR1 LGHNA, CDR2 YNFKEQ. The CDR3 totals 18 residues. Trimming cost V 0 bases and J 2 bases; bases outside gene matches: 10. The CDR3 region is CASSQEVRSGKAYNEQFF. In DNA, the CDR3 is TGTGCCAGCAGCCAAGAGGTTAGGAGCGGGAAGGCCTACAATGAGCAGTTCTTC.

The chain uses TRBV4-3 and TRBJ2-7; TRBD1 matches at 7 bases. The ends lost 1 base at V and 4 bases at J; junction bases unmatched: 4. The CDR3 spans 14 residues. In germline, CDR1 is LGHNA, CDR2 YSLEER. This CDR3 is CASSQGQGMYEQYF. CDR3 nucleotides: TGCGCCAGCAGCCAAGGACAGGGTATGTACGAGCAGTACTTC.

This clonotype was detected ten times or more. The V call is TRBV7-3, the J call TRBJ2-2; TRBD2 matches at 9 bases. Trimming at V came to 1 base and at J to 1 base, leaving 1 base not matched to a gene. Germline CDR1 reads SGHTA; CDR2 reads FQGTGA. This CDR3 is 16 amino acids long. DNA of the CDR3: TGTGCCAGCAGCTTAAAGACTAGCGGGAACACCGGGGAGCTGTTTTTT. This translates into CASSLKTSGNTGELFF.

The table lists this clonotype with many counts. The rearrangement uses TRBV29-1 and TRBJ2-2, with D perhaps TRBD1 (5 bases). V lost 4 bases, J lost 5 bases, and 14 bases lay in between. In germline, CDR1 is SQVTM, CDR2 ANQGSEA. This CDR3 has 14 residues. CDR3 in amino acids: CSVGLVRGTGELFF. As DNA, the CDR3 is TGCAGCGTTGGACTCGTTAGGGGAACCGGGGAGCTGTTTTTT.

This clonotype was seen at least ten times. J is TRBJ1-2 and V is TRBV12-3 or TRBV12-4; D gene ambiguous. V lost 7 bases and J lost 5, with 14 bases in between. This CDR3 has 13 residues. The CDR3 nucleotides are TGTGCCAGCACCCTTATGCGGGGATATGGCTACACCTTC. This sequence encodes CASTLMRGYGYTF.

At least ten counts were recorded for this clonotype. The chain has TRBV20-1 and TRBJ1-4, with a possible D match to TRBD1 (6 bases). Germline-derived CDR1 and CDR2 are DFQATT and SNEGSKA (reference sequence). This CDR3 is built from 14 residues. V shed 6 bases and J shed 5 bases, with 16 bases lying between them. CDR3 in amino acids: CSAYTGQRNEKLFF. The CDR3 bases are TGCAGTGCATACACCGGACAGAGAAATGAAAAACTGTTTTTT.

This clonotype was observed a handful of times. The CDR3 DNA reads as TGTGCCAGCAGCTCCTACCAGGGGCAATGGGCCAACGTCCTGACTTTC. Protein product: CASSSYQGQWANVLTF. V usage is TRBV7-9 and J usage is TRBJ2-6; D possibly corresponds to TRBD1 (6 bases). This CDR3 is built from 16 residues. V lost 4 bases to trimming and J lost 5 bases, with 15 bases between them. Germline V gives CDR1 SEHNR, CDR2 FQNEAQ (reference sequence).

About this clonotype itself: Just one base apart from a much larger clone, this may be a read error. The J gene is TRBJ2-6, the V gene TRBV3-1; D might be TRBD1 (5 bases). The CDR3 runs 16 residues. Germline CDR1 reads LGHDT; CDR2 reads YNNKEL (reference sequence). The CDR3 protein is CASSQDLISGANFLTF. CDR3 nucleotide sequence: TGTGCCAGCAGCCAAGACCTAATTTCTGGGGCCAACTTCCTGACTTTC.

This clonotype has at least ten counts. The chain carries TRBV6-1 and TRBJ2-7; 7 nucleotides match TRBD2. This CDR3 is 13 amino acids long. Germline V gene data show CDR1 as MNHNS and CDR2 as SASEGT. Germline trimming cut 6 bases from V and 6 bases from J; bases unmatched to any gene: 8. The CDR3 sequence: CASSPSGTGEQYF. For the CDR3, the DNA is TGTGCCAGCAGCCCCAGCGGGACGGGCGAGCAGTACTTC.

This clonotype was counted ten times or more. The chain carries TRBV7-9 and TRBJ1-4; 8 positions match TRBD1. The CDR3 has 14 residues. The germline V gene has CDR1 SEHNR and CDR2 FQNEAQ (reference sequence). J gave up 10 bases and V 4 bases, and 8 bases lay outside the gene matches. The CDR3 loop reads CASSSEGTGAKLFF. In DNA form, the CDR3 reads TGTGCCAGCAGCTCGGAAGGGACAGGAGCAAAACTGTTTTTT.

This clonotype was seen repeatedly, ten times or more. The chain carries TRBV12-3 or TRBV12-4 and TRBJ2-1, with D possibly matching TRBD2 (6 bases). This CDR3 contains 16 residues. The V end lost 4 bases, the J end lost 0 bases, and 13 bases lay between the germline ends. CDR3 sequence: CASSSPGRSSYNEQFF. Here the CDR3 DNA reads TGTGCCAGCAGTTCCCCTGGGAGGAGCTCCTACAATGAGCAGTTCTTC.

This clonotype was seen many times. The V call is TRBV15, the J call TRBJ1-5; D not resolved. CDR1 LNHNV and CDR2 YYDKDF come from the germline V gene (reference sequence). V was clipped by 1 base and J by 2 bases, with 9 bases between them. CDR3 size: 15 residues. CDR3 nucleotide sequence: TGTGCCACCAGCAGAGTCAGCAGGCGCAATCAGCCCCAGCATTTT. This sequence encodes CATSRVSRRNQPQHF.

This clonotype was picked up many times. The V call is TRBV27, the J call TRBJ2-3, with 13 bases fitting TRBD2. The CDR3 is 16 residues long. The germline CDR1 and CDR2 sequences are MNHEY and SMNVEV (reference sequence). The trim removed 4 bases at V and 4 bases at J, leaving 5 bases unmatched. CDR3 DNA: TGTGCCAGCAGTTCAAGACTAGCGGGAGGTTCAGATACGCAGTATTTT. Residues: CASSSRLAGGSDTQYF.

In this sample, this clonotype turned up many times. The chain joins TRBV29-1 to TRBJ2-1, with TRBD2 identical over 7 bases. The V gene end was trimmed by 3 bases and the J gene end by 9 bases; junction bases not matched to a gene: 5. This CDR3 contains 12 residues. Germline assignment: CDR1 SQVTM and CDR2 ANQGSEA. The DNA of the CDR3 is TGCAGCGTTGACCAAGCGGGGTCTGAGCAGTTCTTC. This encodes CSVDQAGSEQFF.

Notes on this clonotype: This may stem from a read error, because a much larger clone lies one nucleotide away. V and J are TRBV7-3 and TRBJ2-1; D uncertain. This CDR3 has 13 residues. Per germline, CDR1 SGHTA and CDR2 FQGTGA. The CDR3, as DNA: TGTGCCAGCAGCCCCCCATCCTACAAGGAGCAGTTCTTC. It codes for CASSPPSYKEQFF.

This clonotype was detected ten times or more. The rearrangement joins TRBV15 to TRBJ1-4, with D uncertain. The CDR3 extends over 17 amino acids. Germline V lookup: CDR1 LNHNV, CDR2 YYDKDF (reference sequence). The germline V and J ends were trimmed by 1 base and 5 bases, with 17 bases remaining between them. CDR3 sequence reads: CATSRAKETVLNEKLFF. The CDR3 nucleotides are TGTGCCACCAGCAGAGCCAAAGAGACGGTCCTGAATGAAAAACTGTTTTTT.

This clonotype was observed many times. DNA for the CDR3: TGTGCCACCAGTGATACCAGGGGAATCTCCTACAATGAGCAGTTCTTC. Its translation is CATSDTRGISYNEQFF. The chain has TRBV24-1 and TRBJ2-1, with a tentative D call TRBD1 (6 bases). Germline loops: CDR1 KGHDR, CDR2 SFDVKD. V was cut by 3 bases and J by 0 bases, with 11 bases left in between. This CDR3 contains 16 residues.